These 25 T cell receptor beta chains came from one sample sequenced in a study of blood T cell repertoires in COVID-19. Only in-frame clones appear in the TCRdb table, and some are missing; sequencing was by immunoSEQ multiplex PCR. Here the sample spans 100,000 to 110,000 clones, 70% to 90% being singletons. The sequencing input was peripheral blood. Receptors originate from a human donor in a cohort sampled during active COVID-19.

This rearrangement joins TRBV7-3 to TRBJ2-2; TRBD2 matches at 7 bases. The CDR3 runs 14 residues. Per the germline V gene, CDR1 is SGHTA and CDR2 is FQGTGA. With 7 bases clipped from V and 3 bases from J, the junction kept 5 bases outside the gene matches. The CDR3 bases are TGTGCCAGCACCTCAGGGAGGGACACCGGGGAGCTGTTTTTT. This codes for CASTSGRDTGELFF.

On this clone itself: The sample holds other DNA sequences that translate to the same CDR3. The chain is built from TRBV3-1 (or the pseudogene TRBV3-2) and TRBJ2-1; 8 nucleotides agree with TRBD1. V gave up 1 base and J gave up 6 bases; unmatched junction bases: 2. Germline CDR1 is LGHDT and CDR2 is YNNKEL (reference sequence). This CDR3 spans 14 amino acids. This CDR3 reads CASSQGTGSNEQFF. CDR3 bases: TGTGCCAGCAGCCAAGGGACAGGGAGCAATGAGCAGTTCTTC.

The gene calls are TRBV7-2 and TRBJ2-7; D may be TRBD2 (6 bases). The ends were cut back, 1 base at V and 5 bases at J, with 15 bases in the middle. This CDR3 spans 15 amino acids. The germline gives CDR1 SGHTA, CDR2 FQGNSA. CDR3 sequence reads: CASSLVGVPGDEQYF. CDR3 bases: TGTGCCAGCAGCTTAGTAGGTGTCCCGGGGGACGAGCAGTACTTC.

The chain combines TRBV6-5 with TRBJ2-2; tentative D call: TRBD2 (6 bases). Germline CDR1 reads MNHEY; CDR2 reads SVGAGI. Trimming shortened V by 0 bases and J by 4 bases, and 9 bases separated the two germline ends. This CDR3 has 15 residues. The DNA for the CDR3 is TGTGCCAGCAGTTACTCGTTGGGGGGCACCGGGGAGCTGTTTTTT. The encoded protein is CASSYSLGGTGELFF.

The rearrangement uses TRBV4-1 and TRBJ2-7; D not certain. Germline values: CDR1 MGHRA, CDR2 YSYEKL. V was trimmed by 1 base and J by 7 bases, leaving 26 bases between them. This CDR3 is 18 amino acids long. CDR3 protein: CASSQVLKQSPRSREQYF. DNA of the CDR3: TGCGCCAGCAGCCAAGTCTTGAAGCAGAGTCCCCGGAGTCGGGAGCAGTACTTC.

V gene TRBV27 combines with J gene TRBJ1-2, with D tentatively TRBD1 (6 bases). V was shortened by 4 bases and J by 3 bases, with 15 bases between the two germline ends. The CDR3 is made up of 15 amino acids. Germline-derived CDR1 and CDR2 are MNHEY and SMNVEV (reference sequence). The CDR3 nucleotides read TGTGCCAGCAGTTCTTCCCCGGACAGAGACTATGGCTACACCTTC. Its protein is CASSSSPDRDYGYTF.

This chain links TRBV5-5 with TRBJ2-5; D unclear. CDR3 length: 14 amino acids. V was shortened by 3 bases and J by 1 base, with 10 bases between the two germline ends. The germline V gene encodes CDR1 SGHKS and CDR2 YYEKEE (reference sequence). CDR3 sequence (DNA): TGTGCCAGCAGCTCCCCACCGAGCCAAGAGACCCAGTACTTC. Translation gives CASSSPPSQETQYF. The full variable domain, its missing parts supplied by reference TRBV5-5 and TRBJ2-5, is DAGVTQSPTHLIKTRGQQVTLRCSPISGHKSVSWYQQVLGQGPQFIFQYYEKEERGRGNFPDRFSARQFPNYSSELNVNALLLGDSALYLCASSSPPSQETQYFGPGTRLLVL.

There are a few counts of this clone. The chain recombines TRBV4-1 with TRBJ2-1; 7 nucleotides line up with TRBD1. Germline loops: CDR1 MGHRA, CDR2 YSYEKL. This CDR3 has 12 residues. Trimming took 3 bases from V and 12 from J; bases not matched to a gene: 5. The CDR3 DNA reads as TGCGCCAGCAGCCAGGGCCCAGGGGGGCAGTTCTTC. As protein: CASSQGPGGQFF.

The gene calls are TRBV6-5 and TRBJ1-1; D is unresolved. This CDR3 comprises 15 residues. With 6 bases removed from V and 1 base from J, the gap between germline ends came to 15 bases. Germline loops: CDR1 MNHEY, CDR2 SVGAGI. This CDR3 is CASSRAGTTNTEAFF. DNA for the CDR3: TGTGCCAGCAGCCGCGCGGGTACGACGAACACTGAAGCTTTCTTT.

This chain uses TRBV15 with TRBJ2-5; the match to TRBD1 covers 7 bases. With V trimmed by 4 bases and J by 1 base, 6 bases remained unmatched. This CDR3 has 15 amino acids. Germline lookup yields CDR1 LNHNV and CDR2 YYDKDF (reference sequence). Written as DNA, the CDR3 is TGTGCCACCAGCACCCGGACAGGCACCCAAGAGACCCAGTACTTC. Translation gives CATSTRTGTQETQYF.

This sequence joins TRBV5-1 and TRBJ2-7; 8 bases fit TRBD1. After removal of 4 bases from V and 7 bases from J, the junction contained 4 bases not matched to a gene. CDR3 length: 12 residues. Germline CDR1 is SGHRS and CDR2 is YFSETQ. The CDR3 loop is CASSPDREEQYF. The CDR3 bases are TGCGCCAGCAGCCCGGACAGGGAGGAGCAGTACTTC.

This chain uses TRBV7-6 with TRBJ2-7; 11 nucleotides align to TRBD2. Germline V gene data show CDR1 as SGHVS and CDR2 as FNYEAQ. The junction had 3 bases not matched to a gene; V was cut back by 0 bases and J by 2 bases. This CDR3 spans 16 amino acids. The CDR3 sequence is CASSLATSGSPYEQYF. CDR3 sequence (DNA): TGTGCCAGCAGCTTAGCTACTAGCGGGAGTCCCTACGAGCAGTACTTC.

This chain links TRBV28 with TRBJ2-1; possible D gene TRBD2, 5 bases. V was shortened by 3 bases and J by 6 bases, with 9 bases between the two germline ends. Germline V CDR1 and CDR2: MDHEN, SYDVKM. The CDR3 is 13 amino acids. The CDR3 spells CASSLAGFNEQFF. The CDR3 DNA sequence: TGTGCCAGCAGTTTGGCGGGTTTCAATGAGCAGTTCTTC.

On this clone itself: The same CDR3 can be traced to other DNA sequences in this sample. The chain recombines TRBV6-5 with TRBJ2-7, with 8 bases lining up with TRBD1. Germline CDR1 is MNHEY and CDR2 is SVGAGI. This CDR3 spans 15 amino acids. J lost 1 base, V lost 0 bases, and 2 bases had no gene match. The CDR3 DNA sequence: TGTGCCAGCAGTTACTCGGGGACAGGATCCTACGAGCAGTACTTC. Amino acid sequence: CASSYSGTGSYEQYF.

The V and J genes are TRBV5-1 and TRBJ2-1; 10 bases are a match to TRBD2. The V and J ends lost 6 bases and 6 bases, in that order; junction bases with no gene match: 9. The CDR3 spans 15 residues. CDR1 is SGHRS and CDR2 is YFSETQ in the germline V gene. The CDR3 sequence: CASIDSTSGANEQFF. As DNA, the CDR3 is TGCGCCAGCATCGACTCAACTAGCGGGGCCAATGAGCAGTTCTTC. Using reference TRBV5-1 and TRBJ2-1 for the parts outside the CDR3, the full variable domain is KAGVTQTPRYLIKTRGQQVTLSCSPISGHRSVSWYQQTPGQGLQFLFEYFSETQRNKGNFPGRFSGRQFSNSRSEMNVSTLELGDSALYLCASIDSTSGANEQFFGPGTRLTVL.

This rearrangement joins TRBV20-1 to TRBJ2-7; D gene unclear. The CDR3 covers 11 residues. In germline, CDR1 is DFQATT, CDR2 SNEGSKA (reference sequence). V lost 4 bases to trimming and J lost 2 bases, with 6 bases between them. This chain's CDR3 is CSAIRAYEQYF. CDR3 coding DNA: TGCAGTGCTATTCGGGCCTACGAGCAGTACTTC.

This chain links TRBV28 with TRBJ1-2, with 7 bases fitting TRBD1. The CDR3 has 13 amino acids. With 6 bases clipped from V and 2 bases from J, the junction kept 3 bases outside the gene matches. Germline V gene data show CDR1 as MDHEN and CDR2 as SYDVKM. The CDR3 DNA follows: TGTGCCAGCAGGAGGGACAGCAACTATGGCTACACCTTC. The encoded protein is CASRRDSNYGYTF.

The genes are TRBV30 and TRBJ2-7; 8 bases match TRBD1. The germline V gene has CDR1 GTSNPN and CDR2 SVGIG (reference sequence). The CDR3 extends over 11 amino acids. The J segment lost 6 bases and the V segment lost 2 bases, leaving 0 bases of the junction unmatched. CDR3 in amino acids: CAWSTGGEQYF. CDR3 DNA: TGTGCCTGGAGTACAGGGGGCGAGCAGTACTTC.

The CDR3 is CAGVADNSPLHF. The DNA for the CDR3 is TGTGCCGGAGTGGCGGATAATTCACCCCTCCACTTT. The chain has TRBV2 and TRBJ1-6; D gene uncertain. V was pared by 11 bases and J by 5 bases, with 10 bases between. The CDR3 covers 12 residues. Per the germline V gene, CDR1 is SNHLY and CDR2 is FYNNEI. Full variable domain (rest looked up from reference TRBV2 and TRBJ1-6): EPEVTQTPSHQVTQMGQEVILRCVPISNHLYFYWYRQILGQKVEFLVSFYNNEISEKSEIFDDQFSVERPDGSNFTLKIRSTKLEDSAMYFCAGVADNSPLHFGNGTRLTVT.

The V call is TRBV7-3, the J call TRBJ2-2; D is unresolved. The CDR3 loop spans 13 amino acids. V was clipped by 2 bases and J by 7 bases, with 8 bases between them. Germline CDR1 reads SGHTA; CDR2 reads FQGTGA. CDR3 in amino acids: CASSLLRSGELFF. DNA of the CDR3: TGTGCCAGCAGCTTACTTAGGAGCGGGGAGCTGTTTTTT.

V gene TRBV3-1 (or the pseudogene TRBV3-2) combines with J gene TRBJ2-3, with 10 bases matching TRBD2. The CDR3 spans 15 residues. Trimming at V came to 4 bases and at J to 1 base, leaving 2 bases not matched to a gene. CDR1 and CDR2 from the germline V gene are LGHDT and YNNKEL (reference sequence). This CDR3 is CASSPGLARTDTQYF. CDR3 DNA: TGTGCCAGCAGCCCGGGACTAGCGCGCACAGATACGCAGTATTTT.

The chain recombines TRBV30 with TRBJ2-3; D may be TRBD1 (5 bases). The CDR3 spans 14 residues. In germline, CDR1 is GTSNPN, CDR2 SVGIG (reference sequence). Trimming took off 1 base at V and 4 bases at J, with 12 bases between the two ends. The chain's CDR3 is CAWSAGSGPDTQYF. Here the CDR3 DNA reads TGTGCCTGGAGTGCAGGGTCCGGCCCAGATACGCAGTATTTT.

The genes are TRBV28 and TRBJ2-3, with D possibly matching TRBD2 (6 bases). The CDR3 covers 15 residues. The germline V gene encodes CDR1 MDHEN and CDR2 SYDVKM. The ends were cut back, 2 bases at V and 4 bases at J, with 13 bases in the middle. This CDR3 reads CASSLRAGGSDTQYF. CDR3 coding DNA: TGTGCCAGCAGTTTAAGAGCGGGCGGGTCAGATACGCAGTATTTT.

J is TRBJ2-1 and V is TRBV7-9; D might be TRBD2 (6 bases). The CDR3 totals 14 residues. V was shortened by 8 bases and J by 6 bases, with 17 bases between the two germline ends. Per the germline V gene, CDR1 is SEHNR and CDR2 is FQNEAQ (reference sequence). The chain's CDR3 is CASSLGGASNEQFF. CDR3 DNA: TGTGCCAGCTCTTTAGGAGGGGCTTCCAATGAGCAGTTCTTC.

This clone was detected only once. This chain links TRBV9 with TRBJ2-7; 11 bases are a match to TRBD2. Germline V lookup: CDR1 SGDLS, CDR2 YYNGEE. The CDR3 is 17 residues long. V lost 2 bases to trimming and J lost 1 base; unmatched junction nucleotides: 8. In DNA form, the CDR3 reads TGTGCCAGCAGCGTGATGCCGGGACTAGCGGATTCCTACGAGCAGTACTTC. Encoded protein: CASSVMPGLADSYEQYF. Full variable domain (outside the CDR3, taken from reference TRBV9 and TRBJ2-7): DSGVTQTPKHLITATGQRVTLRCSPRSGDLSVYWYQQSLDQGLQFLIQYYNGEERAKGNILERFSAQQFPDLHSELNLSSLELGDSALYFCASSVMPGLADSYEQYFGPGTRLTVT.